The 28 T cell receptor beta chains below all came from one sample that was sequenced in a study of blood T cell repertoires in COVID-19. Profiled with immunoSEQ multiplex PCR; TCRdb holds only in-frame clones, not every one. Of 150,000 to 200,000 clones in the sample, more than 60% are singletons; the top ten hold about 8.3%. The sequencing input was peripheral blood. The receptors shown here come from a man aged 60 to 69 with acute or convalescent COVID-19.

In this sample, this clone turned up a few times. V gene TRBV2 combines with J gene TRBJ2-7; D perhaps matches TRBD2 (6 bases). Trimming took off 8 bases at V and 3 bases at J, with 14 bases between the two ends. Germline V gene lookup returns CDR1 SNHLY and CDR2 FYNNEI. The CDR3 runs to 13 residues. The CDR3 region is CASGPTGDYEQYF. The CDR3 DNA reads as TGTGCCAGCGGGCCAACGGGGGACTACGAGCAGTACTTC.

This clone was counted once. The chain employs TRBV24-1 and TRBJ2-2; D may be TRBD1 (5 bases). V lost 0 bases and J lost 1, with 8 bases in between. The CDR3 sequence is 16 residues long. CDR1 and CDR2 from the germline V gene are KGHDR and SFDVKD. The CDR3 DNA sequence: TGTGCCACCAGTGATTTGTTGGGGCAGAACACCGGGGAGCTGTTTTTT. It codes for CATSDLLGQNTGELFF.

The V gene is TRBV10-3, the J gene TRBJ2-3; possible D gene TRBD1, 5 bases. CDR3 length: 13 residues. Trimming cost V 10 bases and J 4 bases, with 15 bases left between them. CDR1 and CDR2 from the germline V gene are ENHRY and SYGVKD. The CDR3 nucleotides are TGTGCCAGCCTATCTGCAGGGCCAGATACGCAGTATTTT. Amino acid sequence: CASLSAGPDTQYF.

This clone was detected only a few times. The chain has TRBV5-1 and TRBJ1-3, with a possible D match to TRBD1 (5 bases). V shed 0 bases and J shed 0 bases, with 10 bases lying between them. CDR1 is SGHRS, CDR2 YFSETQ, per germline. The CDR3 is 16 residues long. The CDR3: CASSLVGTLSGNTIYF. The CDR3 DNA reads as TGCGCCAGCAGCTTGGTCGGGACTCTCTCTGGAAACACCATATATTTT.

The gene calls are TRBV2 and TRBJ2-7; TRBD2 might be the D (7 bases). With 1 base removed from V and 2 bases from J, the gap between germline ends came to 12 bases. The CDR3 spans 15 residues. Germline V gene data show CDR1 as SNHLY and CDR2 as FYNNEI. CDR3 region: CASSEGIGGAYEQYF. The CDR3, as DNA: TGTGCCAGCAGTGAAGGGATAGGGGGGGCCTACGAGCAGTACTTC. Full variable domain (outside the CDR3, taken from reference TRBV2 and TRBJ2-7): EPEVTQTPSHQVTQMGQEVILRCVPISNHLYFYWYRQILGQKVEFLVSFYNNEISEKSEIFDDQFSVERPDGSNFTLKIRSTKLEDSAMYFCASSEGIGGAYEQYFGPGTRLTVT.

The gene calls are TRBV30 and TRBJ1-2, with D possibly matching TRBD1 (6 bases). The CDR3 is made up of 13 amino acids. The V and J ends lost 4 bases and 3 bases respectively, with 12 bases between them. The V gene's germline CDR1 is GTSNPN and CDR2 SVGIG (reference sequence). CDR3 bases: TGTGCCTGGACCAGGACAGACCACTATGGCTACACCTTC. It is translated as CAWTRTDHYGYTF.

The V and J genes are TRBV13 and TRBJ2-3; possibly TRBD1 for D (6 bases). V lost 5 bases and J lost 6, with 12 bases in between. Germline-derived CDR1 and CDR2 are PRHDT and FYEKMQ (reference sequence). The CDR3 length is 13 residues. DNA for the CDR3: TGTGCCAGCAGCATTAACAGGGAGGATACGCAGTATTTT. It is translated as CASSINREDTQYF.

The V call is TRBV25-1, the J call TRBJ1-2; D ambiguous. This CDR3 is 14 amino acids long. Trimming took 4 bases from V and 4 from J, leaving 13 bases between them. Germline loops: CDR1 MGHDK, CDR2 SYGVNS. In DNA form, the CDR3 reads TGTGCCAGCAGTGCCACAGCCGGCCCCTATGGCTACACCTTC. Amino acid sequence: CASSATAGPYGYTF.

The CDR3 protein is CASSERASGGANEQFF. CDR3 sequence (DNA): TGTGCCAGCAGTGAAAGGGCTAGCGGGGGGGCTAATGAGCAGTTCTTC. The genes are TRBV2 and TRBJ2-1; 12 bases are a match to TRBD2. The germline V gene encodes CDR1 SNHLY and CDR2 FYNNEI. CDR3 length: 16 amino acids. V was pared by 2 bases and J by 7 bases, with 6 bases of the junction left unmatched.

This clone was observed a few times. The CDR3 DNA is TGTGCCAGCAGCTACGGGACAGGGTCTGGCTACACCTTC. It codes for CASSYGTGSGYTF. The chain is built from TRBV5-5 and TRBJ1-2, with TRBD1 matching 9 bases. Germline trimming cut 3 bases from V and 7 bases from J; bases unmatched to any gene: 4. CDR3 length equals 13 residues. CDR1 and CDR2 from the germline V gene are SGHKS and YYEKEE (reference sequence).

The V and J genes are TRBV6-4 and TRBJ1-1; D is ambiguous. This CDR3 is built from 14 residues. Trimming pared 5 bases from V and 3 bases from J, leaving 13 bases between. Germline V CDR1 and CDR2: MRHNA, SNTAGT. CDR3 in amino acids: CASSKVLADTEAFF. The CDR3 bases are TGTGCCAGCAGTAAGGTGTTGGCGGACACTGAAGCTTTCTTT.

This clone was observed a single time. The chain recombines TRBV6-2 or TRBV6-3 with TRBJ1-2, with TRBD1 matching 8 bases. Trimming at V came to 3 bases and at J to 0 bases, leaving 6 bases not matched to a gene. Germline V gene lookup returns CDR1 MNHEY and CDR2 SVGEGT. The CDR3 totals 16 residues. CDR3 sequence (DNA): TGTGCCAGCAGTTATTCTACAGGGGGAGCTAACTATGGCTACACCTTC. Its translation: CASSYSTGGANYGYTF.

V is TRBV7-2 and J is TRBJ1-2; TRBD1 might be the D (6 bases). The V gene's germline CDR1 is SGHTA and CDR2 FQGNSA. Trimming cost V 2 bases and J 4 bases, with 14 bases left between them. There are 15 residues in the CDR3. The CDR3 loop is CASSLFQGKGYGYTF. For the CDR3, the DNA is TGTGCCAGCAGCTTATTCCAGGGGAAGGGCTATGGCTACACCTTC.

The V and J genes are TRBV28 and TRBJ1-2; TRBD1 aligns across 9 bases. The CDR3 has 17 amino acids. Germline V gene lookup returns CDR1 MDHEN and CDR2 SYDVKM. Germline trimming cut 2 bases from V and 4 bases from J; bases unmatched to any gene: 11. The CDR3 loop reads CASSLPPGQGLGYGYTF. The CDR3 nucleotides are TGTGCCAGCAGTTTACCCCCGGGACAGGGCTTAGGCTATGGCTACACCTTC.

The rearrangement uses TRBV24-1 and TRBJ1-5, with D possibly TRBD1 on 6 matching bases. Deletions cut 5 bases from V and 0 bases from J, with 7 bases between. The CDR3 spans 14 residues. Germline CDR1 KGHDR, CDR2 SFDVKD. The CDR3 coding sequence is TGTGCCACCAGTGGACAGGATAGCAATCAGCCCCAGCATTTT. Translation gives CATSGQDSNQPQHF.

This sequence joins TRBV10-3 and TRBJ1-1, with 10 bases identical to TRBD1. The CDR3 is made up of 14 amino acids. Germline V gene sequence: CDR1 ENHRY, CDR2 SYGVKD. With 6 bases clipped from V and 7 bases from J, the junction kept 8 bases outside the gene matches. This CDR3 reads CAISPAGTGVEAFF. In nucleotides, the CDR3 is TGTGCCATCAGCCCCGCCGGGACAGGGGTTGAAGCTTTCTTT.

The chain is built from TRBV30 and TRBJ2-6; D unresolved. Per the germline V gene, CDR1 is GTSNPN and CDR2 is SVGIG (reference sequence). The CDR3 runs 14 residues. Trimming removed 0 bases at V and 0 bases at J, with 3 bases between. The CDR3 here is CAWSVASGANVLTF. CDR3 sequence (DNA): TGTGCCTGGAGTGTGGCCTCTGGGGCCAACGTCCTGACTTTC.

The chain joins TRBV4-3 to TRBJ2-3, with TRBD2 matching over 9 bases. Germline V gene data show CDR1 as LGHNA and CDR2 as YSLEER. Germline trimming cut 2 bases from V and 0 bases from J; bases unmatched to any gene: 9. The CDR3 consists of 18 residues. The CDR3 nucleotides read TGCGCCAGCAGCCAATTTAGTAGACTAGCGGTGAGCACAGATACGCAGTATTTT. The encoded protein is CASSQFSRLAVSTDTQYF.

The rearrangement links TRBV5-1 to TRBJ2-7; 9 nucleotides align to TRBD2. The CDR3 loop spans 15 amino acids. Germline V gene lookup returns CDR1 SGHRS and CDR2 YFSETQ. V was pared by 0 bases and J by 3 bases, with 4 bases of the junction left unmatched. CDR3 DNA: TGCGCCAGCAGCTTGGCCAGCGGGGGGAACTACGAGCAGTACTTC. Its protein product is CASSLASGGNYEQYF.

This CDR3 reads CASSGNSNTEAFF. In nucleotides, the CDR3 is TGTGCCAGCAGTGGCAACAGTAACACTGAAGCTTTCTTT. V usage is TRBV6-4 and J usage is TRBJ1-1, with D unresolved. V lost 4 bases and J 2 bases, leaving 8 bases between the germline ends. Germline V gives CDR1 MRHNA, CDR2 SNTAGT. There are 13 residues in the CDR3.

V and J are TRBV11-2 and TRBJ2-5; weak D call: TRBD1 (6 bases). The V gene's germline CDR1 is SGHAT and CDR2 FQNNGV. This CDR3 has 16 residues. V was shortened by 1 base and J by 2 bases, with 14 bases between the two germline ends. CDR3 in DNA: TGTGCCAGCAGCTTAGGGTGGGACACGGTACAAGAGACCCAGTACTTC. This gives the protein CASSLGWDTVQETQYF.

With regard to this clone: Just one base apart from a much larger clone, this may be a read error. This sample includes further DNA sequences coding for the same CDR3. The chain joins TRBV3-1 (or the pseudogene TRBV3-2) to TRBJ2-7; TRBD1 agrees at 9 bases. In germline, CDR1 is LGHDT, CDR2 YNNKEL (reference sequence). The CDR3 covers 14 residues. V shed 4 bases and J 2 bases; nucleotides not matched to a gene: 3. CDR3 protein: CASSPGTGPYEQYF. The CDR3 coding sequence is TGTGCCAGCAGCCCCGGGACAGGGCCCTACGAGCAGTACTTC.

Worth noting for this clone: Other DNA sequences within the sample encode an identical CDR3. The rearrangement uses TRBV30 and TRBJ2-7; D possibly corresponds to TRBD2 (6 bases). CDR1 and CDR2 from the germline V gene are GTSNPN and SVGIG (reference sequence). This CDR3 has 13 amino acids. The ends were cut back, 2 bases at V and 2 bases at J, with 10 bases in the middle. The CDR3 sequence: CAWSSGDTYEQYF. The CDR3 coding sequence is TGTGCCTGGAGTTCGGGGGATACCTACGAGCAGTACTTC.

CDR3 nucleotides: TGTGCCAGCTCACCACCGGGGGCAGAATCCTACAATGAGCAGTTCTTC. Encoded protein: CASSPPGAESYNEQFF. The J gene is TRBJ2-1, the V gene TRBV18; tentatively, D is TRBD1 (6 bases). In germline, CDR1 is KGHSH, CDR2 LQKENI. V was pared by 0 bases and J by 1 base, with 10 bases between. CDR3 length: 16 residues.

The rearrangement joins TRBV5-1 to TRBJ1-2, with 8 bases lining up with TRBD1. V shed 3 bases and J 4 bases; nucleotides not matched to a gene: 8. This CDR3 contains 15 residues. The germline V gene has CDR1 SGHRS and CDR2 YFSETQ. CDR3 DNA sequence: TGCGCCAGCAGCTCGGACAGGGAGGATGGCTATGGCTACACCTTC. Residues: CASSSDREDGYGYTF.

The chain recombines TRBV13 with TRBJ2-7, with 7 bases aligning to TRBD1. Per germline, CDR1 PRHDT and CDR2 FYEKMQ (reference sequence). Losses at the gene ends were 4 bases for V and 0 bases for J; bases not matched to a gene: 3. CDR3 length: 14 residues. CDR3 sequence: CASSYRDSSYEQYF. CDR3 DNA sequence: TGTGCCAGCAGCTACCGGGACAGCTCCTACGAGCAGTACTTC.

The rearrangement links TRBV30 to TRBJ1-5; a possible D gene is TRBD1 (6 bases). V was pared by 2 bases and J by 5 bases, with 10 bases between. Germline lookup yields CDR1 GTSNPN and CDR2 SVGIG (reference sequence). There are 13 residues in the CDR3. For the CDR3, the DNA is TGTGCCTGGAGTACAGGGATCTATCAGCCCCAGCATTTT. Translated: CAWSTGIYQPQHF. Together with reference TRBV30 and TRBJ1-5, the CDR3 gives the full variable domain: SQTIHQWPATLVQPVGSPLSLECTVEGTSNPNLYWYRQAAGRGLQLLFYSVGIGQISSEVPQNLSASRPQDRQFILSSKKLLLSDSGFYLCAWSTGIYQPQHFGDGTRLSIL.

The V call is TRBV2, the J call TRBJ1-5; no clear D. This CDR3 has 15 amino acids. Germline CDR1 reads SNHLY; CDR2 reads FYNNEI. Trimming removed 4 bases at V and 1 base at J, with 11 bases between. This CDR3 is CASSAIQTSNQPQHF. The CDR3 nucleotides read TGTGCCAGCAGTGCGATACAAACGAGCAATCAGCCCCAGCATTTT.